This T cell receptor (beta chain) was recovered during a study of monozygotic twins with inflammatory bowel disease. The CDR3 is 14 residues long. The V gene's germline CDR1 is SGDLS and CDR2 YYNGEE. Blood, 2 to 2.5 ml, was drawn per donor. Added by template switching were UMIs that each held a 6-nucleotide sample barcode. TCRdb reprocessed the 5' RACE reads, keeping one entry per CDR3 protein, no DNA. The sample shows some 130,000 distinct CDR3 sequences, and around 1.2% sits with its ten largest clones. Worth noting for this clonotype: As yet, its antigen is unknown.

Study conclusions and caveats: Resolution of different T cell subtypes was not achieved.

This clonotype originated in a human donor with ulcerative colitis or Crohn's disease, or a healthy co-twin of an affected twin (not recorded which). The chain recombines TRBV9 with TRBJ2-1; lacking DNA, the TRBD2 call made by TCRdb goes unchecked. The sample consisted of blood. The CDR3: CASSPGGADNEQFF.